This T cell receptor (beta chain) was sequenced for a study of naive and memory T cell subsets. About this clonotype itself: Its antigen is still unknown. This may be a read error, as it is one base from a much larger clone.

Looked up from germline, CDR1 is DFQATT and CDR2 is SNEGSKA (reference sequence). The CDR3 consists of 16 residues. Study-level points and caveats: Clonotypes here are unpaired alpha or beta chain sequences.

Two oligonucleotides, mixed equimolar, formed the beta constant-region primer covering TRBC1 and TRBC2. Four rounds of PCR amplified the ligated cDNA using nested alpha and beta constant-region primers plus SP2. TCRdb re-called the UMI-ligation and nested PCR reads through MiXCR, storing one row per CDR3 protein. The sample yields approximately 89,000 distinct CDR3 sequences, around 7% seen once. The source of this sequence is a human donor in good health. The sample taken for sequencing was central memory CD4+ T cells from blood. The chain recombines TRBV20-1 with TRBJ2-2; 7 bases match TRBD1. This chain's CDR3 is CSARIARTGNTGELLF. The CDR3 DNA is TGCAGTGCTAGAATTGCCCGGACAGGAAACACCGGGGAGCTGCTTTTT.